This passage covers 9 T cell receptor beta chains from one sample sequenced in a study of human T cells and chemical hapten exposure. MiXCR, applied by TCRdb to the RACE reads, yields one record per CDR3 protein. The sample lists 130,000 or so distinct CDR3 sequences; roughly 9.5% were seen once. As for time point: healthy volunteer bleed at 2 weeks. Total RNA came from unfractionated whole blood. Specimen: whole blood. These receptors were taken from a male donor in good health. Some clones in this sample may be carry-over from other donors' samples.

This clonotype was observed a few times. The chain couples TRBV5-1 to TRBJ1-3; D might be TRBD1 (5 bases). Trimming shortened V by 5 bases and J by 0 bases, and 12 bases separated the two germline ends. The CDR3 sequence is 15 residues long. Germline CDR1 reads SGHRS; CDR2 reads YFSETQ. The CDR3 sequence is CASRSQESSGNTIYF. CDR3 bases: TGCGCCAGCAGATCACAGGAGAGCTCTGGAAACACCATATATTTT.

This clonotype was picked up a small number of times. The chain combines TRBV6-1 with TRBJ1-1, with D perhaps TRBD1 (5 bases). The CDR3 is made up of 15 amino acids. CDR1 MNHNS and CDR2 SASEGT come from the germline V gene. V shed 4 bases and J shed 0 bases, with 12 bases lying between them. In DNA, the CDR3 is TGTGCCAGCAGTGGAGGAGGGACCATGAACACTGAAGCTTTCTTT. The encoded protein is CASSGGGTMNTEAFF.

J is TRBJ2-7 and V is TRBV2; the match to TRBD2 covers 14 bases. The CDR3 is 15 residues long. Germline V gene sequence: CDR1 SNHLY, CDR2 FYNNEI. The trim removed 6 bases at V and 3 bases at J, leaving 4 bases unmatched. Here the CDR3 DNA reads TGTGCCAGCAGCTCCGGGACTAGCGGGGGCTACGAGCAGTACTTC. Its translation: CASSSGTSGGYEQYF.

As for this clonotype: A read error is possible here, since a much larger clone lies one base away. J is TRBJ2-3 and V is TRBV7-2, with D perhaps assigned TRBD1 or TRBD2 (5 bases each). V lost 2 bases and J 4 bases, leaving 7 bases between the germline ends. Germline V gene sequence: CDR1 SGHTA, CDR2 FQGNSA. There are 13 residues in the CDR3. In nucleotides, the CDR3 is TGTGCCAGCAGCTTACGAGGGGCAGATACGCAGTATTTT. Its protein product is CASSLRGADTQYF.

This clonotype was seen ten or more times. This rearrangement joins TRBV2 to TRBJ2-1, with 8 bases fitting TRBD2. V lost 10 bases and J lost 3; bases outside the gene matches: 17. The CDR3 has 17 amino acids. Looked up from germline, CDR1 is SNHLY and CDR2 is FYNNEI. The CDR3 is CATTRGVSGSSYNEQFF. In DNA, the CDR3 is TGTGCCACCACGAGGGGGGTGAGCGGGAGTAGCTACAATGAGCAGTTCTTC.

There are many counts of this clonotype. The chain combines TRBV6-5 with TRBJ2-5, with 7 bases identical to TRBD2. The CDR3 spans 15 residues. The germline V gene encodes CDR1 MNHEY and CDR2 SVGAGI. Trimming removed 2 bases from V and 3 bases from J; junction bases left unmatched: 6. For the CDR3, the DNA is TGTGCCAGCAGTTACGCGGGGGACGGAGAAGAGACCCAGTACTTC. It is translated as CASSYAGDGEETQYF.

Points on this clonotype: A clone one base away is much larger, so this may be a read error. This chain connects TRBV2 to TRBJ2-1; a possible D gene is TRBD2 (6 bases). The CDR3 contains 14 residues. CDR1 and CDR2 from the germline V gene are SNHLY and FYNNEI. Here the CDR3 DNA reads TGTGTCACCGTCTCGATGGGACTTTACAATGAGCAGTTCTTC. Protein sequence: CVTVSMGLYNEQFF.

On this clonotype: Given a much more abundant clone one base away, this may be a read error. The rearrangement uses TRBV5-4 and TRBJ1-2; D might be TRBD1 (5 bases). CDR1 SGHNT and CDR2 YYREEE come from the germline V gene (reference sequence). The CDR3 covers 14 residues. The CDR3 loop reads CASGLEARDQGYTF. CDR3 nucleotides: TGTGCCAGCGGCTTGGAGGCCAGGGATCAGGGCTACACCTTC.

There are a few counts of this clonotype. The chain is built from TRBV20-1 and TRBJ1-4; D not certain. Trimming pared 3 bases from V and 8 bases from J, leaving 13 bases between. Germline V gene sequence: CDR1 DFQATT, CDR2 SNEGSKA (reference sequence). CDR3 length: 13 residues. CDR3 loop: CSASFMGGEKLFF. In nucleotides, the CDR3 is TGCAGTGCTAGTTTCATGGGTGGGGAAAAACTGTTTTTT.